These 21 T cell receptor beta chains were all obtained from the same sample, sequenced in a study of cytomegalovirus exposure and HLA in healthy donors. Vbeta (60) and Jbeta (13) primers were used in the PCR. Clones were read by immunoSEQ multiplex PCR, and TCRdb kept only the in-frame ones, dropping some. The sample yields roughly 150,000 clones, 60% to 80% seen once. Sequenced sample: PBMCs. Receptor source: a male donor in good health and CMV-seronegative.

The chain employs TRBV6-1 and TRBJ2-1; the D gene is possibly TRBD1 (6 bases). The CDR3 sequence is 15 residues long. V gave up 2 bases and J gave up 1 base, with 9 bases separating them. Germline assignment: CDR1 MNHNS and CDR2 SASEGT. CDR3 in DNA: TGTGCCAGCAGTGAAAGGGGGTTTTCCTACAATGAGCAGTTCTTC. Residues: CASSERGFSYNEQFF.

The table lists this clone with a count of one. This chain connects TRBV27 to TRBJ1-1; TRBD1 matches at 8 bases. The V and J ends lost 6 bases and 4 bases, in that order; junction bases with no gene match: 7. Germline V gene sequence: CDR1 MNHEY, CDR2 SMNVEV (reference sequence). The CDR3 contains 14 residues. CDR3 coding DNA: TGTGCCAGCAGGACAGGGGCCGGAGGCACTGAAGCTTTCTTT. Amino acids: CASRTGAGGTEAFF.

In this sample, this clone turned up a few times. The junction does not match germline at one end; this may be a read error. V gene TRBV7-9 combines with J gene TRBJ2-7, with 8 bases fitting TRBD1. Germline V gene lookup returns CDR1 SEHNR and CDR2 FQNEAQ (reference sequence). The CDR3 sequence is 15 residues long. CDR3 sequence reads: CSSSFRTGTSYEQYF. CDR3 DNA: TGTTCCAGCAGCTTTCGGACAGGGACCTCCTACGAGCAGTACTTC.

Only one count was recorded for this clone. The chain couples TRBV29-1 to TRBJ1-1; D is perhaps TRBD1 (6 bases). Trimming shortened V by 2 bases and J by 3 bases, and 13 bases separated the two germline ends. The length of the CDR3 is 14 residues. Looked up from germline, CDR1 is SQVTM and CDR2 is ANQGSEA. Here the CDR3 reads CSVEPLDSDTEAFF. DNA for the CDR3: TGCAGCGTTGAACCCCTGGACAGCGACACTGAAGCTTTCTTT.

J is TRBJ1-6 and V is TRBV19; D not resolved. The CDR3 extends over 13 amino acids. Germline V gene sequence: CDR1 LNHDA, CDR2 SQIVND (reference sequence). Deletions cut 8 bases from V and 7 bases from J, with 12 bases between. CDR3 sequence: CASSIEGNSPLHF. The CDR3 DNA reads as TGTGCCAGTTCCATTGAGGGCAATTCACCCCTCCACTTT.

The genes are TRBV6-5 and TRBJ1-1, with TRBD1 matching over 8 bases. CDR1 is MNHEY, CDR2 SVGAGI, per germline. V gave up 6 bases and J gave up 6 bases; unmatched junction bases: 9. CDR3 length: 14 amino acids. This CDR3 reads CASRPGTGSPEAFF. CDR3 in DNA: TGTGCCAGCAGACCTGGGACAGGCTCCCCTGAAGCTTTCTTT.

This rearrangement joins TRBV11-1 to TRBJ2-1; D is uncertain. The CDR3 length is 14 residues. CDR1 is SGHAT, CDR2 FQDESV, per germline (reference sequence). The V gene lost 5 bases and the J gene lost 0 bases, with 8 bases spanning the gap. The CDR3 loop is CASSRTGSYNEQFF. CDR3 bases: TGTGCCAGCAGCCGTACGGGCTCCTACAATGAGCAGTTCTTC.

The V call is TRBV29-1, the J call TRBJ1-1; D remains unclear. Trimming took 3 bases from V and 1 from J, leaving 9 bases between them. Germline values: CDR1 SQVTM, CDR2 ANQGSEA. This CDR3 spans 13 amino acids. CDR3 protein: CSVERRQNTEAFF. The CDR3 region has the DNA TGCAGCGTTGAGCGGCGGCAGAACACTGAAGCTTTCTTT.

This chain connects TRBV10-3 to TRBJ2-1, with a tentative D call TRBD2 (7 bases). The CDR3 totals 14 residues. V gave up 5 bases and J gave up 10 bases, with 18 bases separating them. Germline CDR1 is ENHRY and CDR2 is SYGVKD. This CDR3 is CAISLGGLGGEQFF. The CDR3 DNA sequence: TGTGCCATCAGTCTAGGGGGACTGGGGGGGGAGCAGTTCTTC.

V usage is TRBV27 and J usage is TRBJ2-7; TRBD1 might be the D (6 bases). V was cut by 2 bases and J by 5 bases, with 13 bases left in between. CDR1 and CDR2 from the germline V gene are MNHEY and SMNVEV (reference sequence). The CDR3 extends over 14 amino acids. The CDR3 protein is CASSLMQGLNEQYF. DNA for the CDR3: TGTGCCAGCAGTTTAATGCAGGGGCTCAACGAGCAGTACTTC.

The chain recombines TRBV4-2 with TRBJ2-7; 8 nucleotides agree with TRBD2. CDR1 and CDR2 (germline): LGHNA, YNFKEQ. V lost 0 bases and J lost 1; bases outside the gene matches: 5. The CDR3 totals 16 residues. Written as DNA, the CDR3 is TGTGCCAGCAGCCAAGAAGAGTCGGGGGGGTCCTACGAGCAGTACTTC. This codes for CASSQEESGGSYEQYF.

The J gene is TRBJ2-2, the V gene TRBV6-6, with TRBD1 as a possible D gene (6 bases). Trimming shortened V by 7 bases and J by 4 bases, and 16 bases separated the two germline ends. Germline V CDR1 and CDR2: MNHNY, SVGAGI (reference sequence). The CDR3 is 15 residues long. This chain's CDR3 is CASNPGTRGTGELFF. CDR3 DNA sequence: TGTGCCAGCAACCCCGGGACAAGGGGCACCGGGGAGCTGTTTTTT.

DNA of the CDR3: TGTGCCAGCAGCTTAGTACGGGGGGAGAACACCGGGGAGCTGTTTTTT. Its translation is CASSLVRGENTGELFF. V and J are TRBV7-9 and TRBJ2-2; TRBD2 aligns across 7 bases. The V gene end was trimmed by 1 base and the J gene end by 1 base; junction bases not matched to a gene: 3. CDR1 and CDR2 from the germline V gene are SEHNR and FQNEAQ (reference sequence). This CDR3 comprises 16 residues.

This chain's CDR3 is CASSEAREQYF. The CDR3 DNA reads TGTGCCAGCAGTGAAGCGCGCGAGCAGTACTTC. V usage is TRBV2 and J usage is TRBJ2-7; D remains unclear. Trimming stripped 0 bases from V and 6 bases from J, with 3 bases between. The CDR3 has 11 amino acids. Germline CDR1 and CDR2: SNHLY and FYNNEI.

A single count supports this clone. The rearrangement links TRBV5-4 to TRBJ2-2, with 12 bases fitting TRBD2. CDR1 SGHNT and CDR2 YYREEE come from the germline V gene (reference sequence). The CDR3 contains 16 residues. The V and J ends lost 4 bases and 4 bases, in that order; junction bases with no gene match: 5. The DNA of the CDR3 is TGTGCCAGCAGCCCTGGACTAGCGGGGAGCACCGGGGAGCTGTTTTTT. Its protein is CASSPGLAGSTGELFF.

The CDR3 loop reads CASSFTGSSNEKLFF. CDR3 in DNA: TGTGCCAGCAGCTTTACCGGGAGTTCGAATGAAAAACTGTTTTTT. The V and J genes are TRBV7-2 and TRBJ1-4; D is undetermined. CDR3 length equals 15 residues. Deletions cut 3 bases from V and 5 bases from J, with 13 bases between. Germline values: CDR1 SGHTA, CDR2 FQGNSA. Full variable domain (rest looked up from reference TRBV7-2 and TRBJ1-4): GAGVSQSPSNKVTEKGKDVELRCDPISGHTALYWYRQSLGQGLEFLIYFQGNSAPDKSGLPSDRFSAERTGGSVSTLTIQRTQQEDSAVYLCASSFTGSSNEKLFFGSGTQLSVL.

The chain joins TRBV6-5 to TRBJ1-2, with D perhaps matching TRBD1 (5 bases). V gave up 6 bases and J gave up 8 bases, with 19 bases separating them. From germline, CDR1 is MNHEY and CDR2 SVGAGI. CDR3 length equals 14 residues. CDR3 DNA: TGTGCCAGCAGGCGCACGGGGGGTACGGAAGGCTACACCTTC. This gives the protein CASRRTGGTEGYTF.

The chain carries TRBV7-9 and TRBJ2-3; a possible D gene is TRBD2 (5 bases). V lost 1 base and J 7 bases, leaving 12 bases between the germline ends. The germline V gene has CDR1 SEHNR and CDR2 FQNEAQ (reference sequence). The CDR3 extends over 14 amino acids. The CDR3 spells CASSLGLAVNTQYF. The CDR3 DNA is TGTGCCAGCAGCTTAGGGCTAGCTGTGAATACGCAGTATTTT.

The rearrangement joins TRBV28 to TRBJ1-2; D might be TRBD1 (6 bases). CDR1 and CDR2 from the germline V gene are MDHEN and SYDVKM. The CDR3 consists of 18 residues. The V end lost 3 bases, the J end lost 0 bases, and 20 bases lay between the germline ends. Here the CDR3 DNA reads TGTGCCAGCAGTTTGAGGCTGGTCGGGACAAGGACTAACTATGGCTACACCTTC. Its translation is CASSLRLVGTRTNYGYTF.

The chain recombines TRBV11-2 with TRBJ2-5; 7 nucleotides align to TRBD1. The J call is uncertain, as TRBJ2-7 better fits the DNA end. The CDR3 consists of 15 residues. Germline V gene data show CDR1 as SGHAT and CDR2 as FQNNGV. The DNA for the CDR3 is TGTGCCAGCAGCTTAGAGACAGGGATTACCTACGAGCAGTACTTC. Translation gives CASSLETGITYEQYF.

The chain joins TRBV2 to TRBJ2-1, with D possibly matching TRBD1 (6 bases). CDR3 length: 14 amino acids. Germline V gene sequence: CDR1 SNHLY, CDR2 FYNNEI. Trimming cost V 6 bases and J 0 bases, with 9 bases left between them. In DNA form, the CDR3 reads TGTGCCAGCAGCCCAGGGGTCTCCTACAATGAGCAGTTCTTC. It encodes CASSPGVSYNEQFF.